What follows is one TCR beta chain and its context. Its specific antigen is unknown. One base away there is no much larger clone; base qualities are not given. The library was built by means of 5' RACE. Sequenced on an Illumina HiSeq 2500. A second 7 to 11 cycle PCR used a sample-barcoded 5' primer and a J-beta primer mix. A template-switch 5' adaptor carrying 12 random nucleotides introduced a unique molecular identifier onto each TCR beta cDNA molecule. Each sample yielded at least 2.5 million CDR3-containing paired-end reads. The Mint cDNA synthesis kit, primed by a TRBC-specific oligonucleotide, was used to synthesize first-strand cDNA from all RNA. Following uracil-DNA glycosylase treatment, all cDNA underwent a first 18-cycle PCR with the universal primers M1SS and BC2_uni_R. In the paper's pipeline: Each sample was normalized by randomly selecting 1 million high-quality reads, each carrying a distinct molecular identifier. Instead of being binned into consensus sequences, reads with shared molecular identifiers were discarded. MiTCR, run with a Q25 quality threshold and the strictest error-elimination algorithm, handled CDR3 identification, clonotype clustering and error correction. A nonparametric unseen species model with Euler transformation was used to estimate lower-bound total TCR beta diversity. The public reads were run again by TCRdb, first through fastp at Q25 and then through MiXCR, and only productive beta chains were kept. CDR3 protein sequences are deduplicated, and each keeps its most common genes and DNA. These V and J calls are TCRdb output, not the study's own analysis. The sample table records 800,000 to 1,000,000 distinct CDR3 sequences; around 46% of these occur just once. Roughly an eighth of the sample is held by the ten biggest clonotypes.

The germline V gene provides CDR1 MDHEN and CDR2 SYDVKM. From the cysteine up to the phenylalanine, the CDR3 has a length of 15 residues. Only the CDR3 DNA is retained, 45 bases long and in frame from the first base. V lost 2 bases and J lost 8 bases, and the count of bases not matched to a germline gene is 10. This specimen belongs to a study of blood T cells in healthy people across ages (dated by TCRdb to 2013 to 2016). As for the study more broadly: In model experiments, template switching captured about one uniquely barcoded TCR beta cDNA molecule for every two T cells. Donors were grouped into four age groups: young (average roughly 15 years), middle-aged (39), aged (62) and long-lived (about 90). To avoid experimental bias, donors of different ages were randomly spread across the sequencing lanes. Using deep sequencing normalized with unique cDNA molecular identifiers, the study measured how TCR beta repertoire diversity changes with age. Using the same blood draw, the study looked at two additional independent replicas of 1 million unique cDNA reads for two donors, one aged 18 to 30 and the other aged 80 or older.

Broad study findings and their caveats: Since profiling was done on bulk unsorted PBMCs, naive and antigen-experienced compartments could not be conclusively compared. Donor CMV infection status was unknown, potentially confounding age-related changes in expanded clonotypes. Observed TCR beta diversity per million T cells fell roughly linearly with age, and a significant reduction was already apparent by age roughly 40. The long-lived group showed more naive CD4+ T cells, fewer expanded clones and increased TCR diversity than the aged group, suggesting age selection. Estimates of total diversity based on one million sequenced T cells were considered lower bounds and underestimates. Observed TCR beta diversity correlated strongly with the percentage of naive T cells measured by flow cytometry.

Donors were 39 systemically healthy Caucasian individuals from Russia aged roughly 6 to 90 years. Each donor gave ten milliliters of peripheral blood, collected into EDTA-treated Vacutainer tubes. PBMCs were isolated by Ficoll-Paque density-gradient centrifugation, with at least 7 million obtained per sample. Trizol reagent was used to extract total RNA from PBMCs, with at least 6 micrograms per sample. Naive CD45RAhigh/CD27high T cell percentages were measured by flow cytometry on a PBMC aliquot from every donor. The V and J segments used are TRBV28 and TRBJ2-7; TRBD1 fits 9 bases in the junction. The sample comprised blood. The TCR comes from a man younger than 45 in good health. The nucleotides are TGTGCCAGCAGTTTAATCTTGGGACAGGGAAACAAGCAGTACTTC. Translated, this is CASSLILGQGNKQYF.